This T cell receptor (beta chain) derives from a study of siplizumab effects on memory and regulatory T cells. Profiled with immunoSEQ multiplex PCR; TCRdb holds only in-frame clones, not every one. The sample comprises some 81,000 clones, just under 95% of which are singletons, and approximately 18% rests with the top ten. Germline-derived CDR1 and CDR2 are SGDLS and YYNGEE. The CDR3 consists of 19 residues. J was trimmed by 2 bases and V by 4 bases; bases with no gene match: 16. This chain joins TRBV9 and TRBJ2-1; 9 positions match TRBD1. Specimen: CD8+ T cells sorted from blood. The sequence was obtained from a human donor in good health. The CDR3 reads CASSSRSTGQGRTYNEQFF. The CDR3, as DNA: TGTGCCAGCAGCTCCCGAAGTACCGGACAGGGGCGAACCTACAATGAGCAGTTCTTC. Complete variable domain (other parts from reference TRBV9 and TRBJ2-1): DSGVTQTPKHLITATGQRVTLRCSPRSGDLSVYWYQQSLDQGLQFLIQYYNGEERAKGNILERFSAQQFPDLHSELNLSSLELGDSALYFCASSSRSTGQGRTYNEQFFGPGTRLTVL.